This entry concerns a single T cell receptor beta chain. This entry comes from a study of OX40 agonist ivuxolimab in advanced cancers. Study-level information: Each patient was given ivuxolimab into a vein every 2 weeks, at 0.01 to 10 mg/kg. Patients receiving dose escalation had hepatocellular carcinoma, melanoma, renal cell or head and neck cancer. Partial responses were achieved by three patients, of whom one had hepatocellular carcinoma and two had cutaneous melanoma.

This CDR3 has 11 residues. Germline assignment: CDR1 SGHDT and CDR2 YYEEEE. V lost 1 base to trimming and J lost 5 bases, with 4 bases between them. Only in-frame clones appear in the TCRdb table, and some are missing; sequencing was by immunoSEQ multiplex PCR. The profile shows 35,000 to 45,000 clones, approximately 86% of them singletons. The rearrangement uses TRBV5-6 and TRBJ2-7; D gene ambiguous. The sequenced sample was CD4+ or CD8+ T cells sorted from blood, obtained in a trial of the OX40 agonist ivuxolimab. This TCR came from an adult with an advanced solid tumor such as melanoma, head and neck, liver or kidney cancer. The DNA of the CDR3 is TGTGCCAGCAGCTTGAGTAACGAGCAGTACGTC. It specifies CASSLSNEQYV.